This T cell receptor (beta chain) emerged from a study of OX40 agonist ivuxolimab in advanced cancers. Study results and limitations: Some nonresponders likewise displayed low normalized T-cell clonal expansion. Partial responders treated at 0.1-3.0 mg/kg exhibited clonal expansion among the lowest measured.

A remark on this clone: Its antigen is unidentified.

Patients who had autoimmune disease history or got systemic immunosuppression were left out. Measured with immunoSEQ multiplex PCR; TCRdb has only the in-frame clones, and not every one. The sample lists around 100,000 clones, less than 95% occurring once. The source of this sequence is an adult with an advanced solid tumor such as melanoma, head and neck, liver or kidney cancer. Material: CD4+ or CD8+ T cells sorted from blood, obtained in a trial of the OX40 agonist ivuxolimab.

CDR3 region: CASSLGLAGVRTDTQYF. The CDR3 DNA reads as TGCGCCAGCAGCCTGGGACTAGCGGGAGTCCGCACAGATACGCAGTATTTT. The chain is built from TRBV5-1 and TRBJ2-3; 14 nucleotides agree with TRBD2. The V gene's germline CDR1 is SGHRS and CDR2 YFSETQ. The V gene end was trimmed by 4 bases and the J gene end by 1 base; junction bases not matched to a gene: 5. This CDR3 has 17 amino acids.